The rows below give T cell receptor beta chains drawn from one sample of a study of CD8 T cells in Susac syndrome. TCRdb recomputed calls from the immunoSEQ multiplex PCR reads with MiXCR, one row per CDR3 protein. Of 150,000 to 200,000 distinct CDR3 sequences detected, under 97% appear once; the ten largest clones hold around 0.093%. What was sequenced was CD4+ T cells from PBMCs. The receptor set was obtained from a human donor with multiple sclerosis. Each CDR3 is given with its conserved first and last residue. D genes are given only for firm matches. For some rows the clone size is stated as once, few or many, or as a class when expanded; others skip it.

CSVAGRGGFSAFF | TGCAGCGTGGCTGGTAGAGGGGGCTTTTCAGCTTTCTTT | TRBJ1-1 | TRBV29-1 | 13 | . | TRBD1
CASIPGQSKNIQYF | TGTGCCAGCATCCCCGGGCAGAGCAAAAACATTCAGTACTTC | TRBJ2-4 | TRBV12-3/TRBV12-4 | 14 | . | .
CAISESRSGGIRPLRTDTQYF | TGTGCCATCAGTGAGTCCCGCTCGGGGGGCATCCGCCCCCTACGCACAGATACGCAGTATTTT | TRBJ2-3 | TRBV10-3 | 21 | . | .
CASSFAGASGGAPGELFF | TGTGCCAGCAGCTTCGCTGGAGCTAGCGGGGGGGCCCCCGGGGAGCTGTTTTTT | TRBJ2-2 | TRBV7-6 | 18 | . | TRBD2
CASSQGRTEAFF | TGTGCCAGCAGCCAAGGACGGACTGAAGCTTTCTTT | TRBJ1-1 | TRBV3-1 | 12 | few | .
CASSQWTGEQYF | TGTGCCAGCAGCCAATGGACGGGAGAGCAGTACTTC | TRBJ2-7 | TRBV3-1 | 12 | . | .
CATSRDILETEAFF | . | TRBJ1-1 | TRBV15 | 14 | . | .
CASRPGGGSGNEQFF | TGTGCCAGCAGACCAGGGGGAGGGTCGGGCAATGAGCAGTTCTTC | TRBJ2-1 | TRBV14 | 15 | . | .
CASSGHGGGLGETQYF | TGTGCCAGCAGTGGGCACGGCGGGGGCCTCGGGGAGACCCAGTACTTC | TRBJ2-5 | TRBV25-1 | 16 | . | .
CSASGASGSNQPQHF | TGCAGTGCTTCCGGGGCAAGCGGGAGCAATCAGCCCCAGCATTTT | TRBJ1-5 | TRBV20-1 | 15 | once | .
CASSLGQGLYGYTF | TGCGCCAGCAGCTTGGGACAGGGCCTCTATGGCTACACCTTC | TRBJ1-2 | TRBV5-1 | 14 | . | TRBD1
CSVDRDSNNNEQFF | TGCAGCGTGGATAGGGACAGTAATAACAATGAGCAGTTCTTC | TRBJ2-1 | TRBV29-1 | 14 | . | TRBD1
CASSPRRTSLTTSAAQTKNTEAFF | TGTGCCAGCTCACCCAGACGGACCTCCCTCACAACTTCAGCCGCCCAAACGAAGAACACTGAAGCTTTCTTT | TRBJ1-1 | TRBV18 | 24 | . | .
CATSEGGFGLQGSDEQFF | TGTGCCACCAGTGAGGGAGGGTTCGGTCTTCAAGGTAGCGATGAGCAGTTCTTC | TRBJ2-1 | TRBV24-1 | 18 | . | TRBD2
CATSVHAPYNEQFF | TGTGCCACCAGTGTACACGCACCCTACAATGAGCAGTTCTTC | TRBJ2-1 | TRBV24-1 | 14 | . | .
CASSPLFERGSYEQYF | TGTGCCAGCAGCCCCCTTTTCGAGCGGGGCTCCTACGAGCAGTACTTC | TRBJ2-7 | TRBV6-1 | 16 | once | TRBD2
CSAPQGAQETQYF | TGCAGTGCTCCGCAGGGGGCTCAGGAGACCCAGTACTTC | TRBJ2-5 | TRBV20-1 | 13 | . | TRBD1
CASSWDPGANVLTF | TGCGCCAGCAGCTGGGACCCTGGGGCCAACGTCCTGACTTTC | TRBJ2-6 | TRBV5-1 | 14 | . | .
CSARRGPVTDTQYF | TGCAGTGCTAGAAGGGGGCCGGTAACAGATACGCAGTATTTT | TRBJ2-3 | TRBV20-1 | 14 | . | TRBD1
CASSSLGQVHTGELFF | TGTGCCAGCAGTAGCCTGGGACAGGTCCACACCGGGGAGCTGTTTTTT | TRBJ2-2 | TRBV6-6 | 16 | . | TRBD1
CASSLRGTGKTNYGYTF | TGTGCCAGCAGTCTTCGAGGAACAGGGAAGACTAACTATGGCTACACCTTC | TRBJ1-2 | TRBV12-3/TRBV12-4 | 17 | . | .
CASSYRYNQPQHF | TGTGCCAGCAGTTACAGGTACAATCAGCCCCAGCATTTT | TRBJ1-5 | TRBV14 | 13 | . | .
CASGGWAEYSPLHF | TGTGCCAGCGGAGGATGGGCAGAGTATTCACCCCTCCACTTT | TRBJ1-6 | TRBV28 | 14 | . | .
CASSLRSPYNSPLHF | TGTGCCAGCAGCTTGCGTAGTCCCTATAATTCACCCCTCCACTTT | TRBJ1-6 | TRBV5-4 | 15 | . | .
CASSLDRGLAVIDEQFF | TGTGCCAGCAGCTTAGATCGTGGACTAGCAGTAATAGATGAGCAGTTCTTC | TRBJ2-1 | TRBV11-2 | 17 | . | TRBD2
CASSRRTSGGLLAKNIQYF | TGTGCCAGCAGCCGAAGGACTAGCGGGGGTTTACTAGCCAAAAACATTCAGTACTTC | TRBJ2-4 | TRBV3-1 | 19 | . | TRBD2
CATSRDRTGYGYTF | TGTGCCACCAGCAGAGATCGGACAGGCTATGGCTACACCTTC | TRBJ1-2 | TRBV15 | 14 | . | TRBD1
CSAEGAGTGFQSFF | TGCAGCGCCGAGGGCGCTGGGACAGGGTTTCAGTCTTTCTTT | TRBJ1-1 | TRBV29-1 | 14 | . | TRBD1
CASSLINYNYGYTF | TGTGCCAGCAGCTTAATCAATTATAACTATGGCTACACCTTC | TRBJ1-2 | TRBV7-9 | 14 | . | .
CASSLPGLEAYGYTF | TGTGCCAGCTCACTACCGGGGCTTGAGGCCTATGGCTACACCTTC | TRBJ1-2 | TRBV18 | 15 | . | .
CAWKWSLQSDSPGF | TGTGCCTGGAAGTGGTCCCTTCAGTCGGACAGCCCCGGCTTT | TRBJ1-1 | TRBV30 | 14 | . | .